This TCR beta chain stems from a study of T cell responses to AZD1222 COVID-19 vaccine. Libraries were prepared by immunoSEQ multiplex PCR; TCRdb keeps only in-frame clonotypes and omits some of them. The table records about 180,000 clones, about 86% of them present only once. The V end was cut by 5 bases, the J end by 5 bases, with 15 bases between. The CDR3 totals 14 residues. CDR1 and CDR2 (germline): SEHNR, FQNEAQ (reference sequence). The TCR sequence derives from an adult in good health. The sequencing here drew on peripheral blood, taken on day 0 of AZD1222 vaccination. The rearrangement joins TRBV7-9 to TRBJ1-2, with D possibly matching TRBD1 (6 bases). CDR3 amino acids: CASSPQQGSYGYTF. CDR3 DNA: TGTGCCAGCAGCCCCCAACAGGGTTCTTATGGCTACACCTTC.